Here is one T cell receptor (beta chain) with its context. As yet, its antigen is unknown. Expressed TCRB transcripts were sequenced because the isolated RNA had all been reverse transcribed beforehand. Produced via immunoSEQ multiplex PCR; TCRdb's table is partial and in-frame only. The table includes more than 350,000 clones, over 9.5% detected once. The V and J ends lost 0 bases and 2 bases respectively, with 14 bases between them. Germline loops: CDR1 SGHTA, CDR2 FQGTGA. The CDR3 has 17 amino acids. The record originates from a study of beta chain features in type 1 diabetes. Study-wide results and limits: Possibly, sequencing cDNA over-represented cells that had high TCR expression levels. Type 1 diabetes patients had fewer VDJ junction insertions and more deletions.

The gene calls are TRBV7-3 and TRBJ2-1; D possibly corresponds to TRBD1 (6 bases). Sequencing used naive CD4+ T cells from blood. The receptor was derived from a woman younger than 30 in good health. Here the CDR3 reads CASSLTFETGTYNEQFF. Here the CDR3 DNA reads TGTGCCAGCAGCTTAACTTTCGAGACAGGAACCTACAATGAGCAGTTCTTC.